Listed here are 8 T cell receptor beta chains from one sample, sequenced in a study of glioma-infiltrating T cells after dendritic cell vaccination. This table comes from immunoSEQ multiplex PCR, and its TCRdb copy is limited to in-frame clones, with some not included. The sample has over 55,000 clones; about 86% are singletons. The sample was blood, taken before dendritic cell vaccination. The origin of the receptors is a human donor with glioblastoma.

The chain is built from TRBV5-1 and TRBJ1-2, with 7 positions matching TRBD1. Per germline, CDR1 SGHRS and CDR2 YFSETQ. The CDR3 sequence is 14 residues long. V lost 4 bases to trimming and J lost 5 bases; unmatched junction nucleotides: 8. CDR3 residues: CASSQTGFGYGYTF. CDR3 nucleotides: TGCGCCAGCAGCCAGACAGGGTTTGGGTATGGCTACACCTTC. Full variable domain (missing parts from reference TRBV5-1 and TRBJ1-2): KAGVTQTPRYLIKTRGQQVTLSCSPISGHRSVSWYQQTPGQGLQFLFEYFSETQRNKGNFPGRFSGRQFSNSRSEMNVSTLELGDSALYLCASSQTGFGYGYTFGSGTRLTVV.

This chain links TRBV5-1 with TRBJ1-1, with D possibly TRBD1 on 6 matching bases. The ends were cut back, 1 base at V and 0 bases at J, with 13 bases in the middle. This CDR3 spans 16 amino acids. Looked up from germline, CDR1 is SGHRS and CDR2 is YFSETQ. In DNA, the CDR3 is TGCGCCAGCAGCTTGACAGGGATGAGGATGAACACTGAAGCTTTCTTT. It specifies CASSLTGMRMNTEAFF.

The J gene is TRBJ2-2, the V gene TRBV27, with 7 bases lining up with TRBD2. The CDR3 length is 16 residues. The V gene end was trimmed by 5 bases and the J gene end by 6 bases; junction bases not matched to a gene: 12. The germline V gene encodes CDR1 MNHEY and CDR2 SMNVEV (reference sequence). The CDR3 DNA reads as TGTGCCAGCAGTGCTAGCCGGGAGGTGGGGGCCGGGGAGCTGTTTTTT. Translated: CASSASREVGAGELFF.

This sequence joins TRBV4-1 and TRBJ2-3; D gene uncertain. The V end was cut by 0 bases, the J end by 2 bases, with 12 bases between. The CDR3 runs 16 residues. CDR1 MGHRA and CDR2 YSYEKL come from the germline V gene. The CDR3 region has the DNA TGCGCCAGCAGCCAAGATGAGGTTAGGCTCACAGATACGCAGTATTTT. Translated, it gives CASSQDEVRLTDTQYF.

The CDR3 DNA follows: TGTGCCAGTAGTATAGTGGAATGGGGAGGGACGACTTTCTTT. It is translated as CASSIVEWGGTTFF. The rearrangement links TRBV19 to TRBJ1-1; D might be TRBD1 (5 bases). The CDR3 is 14 amino acids. Germline V gene lookup returns CDR1 LNHDA and CDR2 SQIVND (reference sequence). V was clipped by 1 base and J by 12 bases, with 18 bases between them.

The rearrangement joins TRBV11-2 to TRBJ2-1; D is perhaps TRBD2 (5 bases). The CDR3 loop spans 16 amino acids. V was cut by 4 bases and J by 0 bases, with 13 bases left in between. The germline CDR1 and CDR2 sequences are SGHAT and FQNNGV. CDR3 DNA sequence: TGTGCCAGCAGCTCACAGACTACCAGCTCCTACAATGAGCAGTTCTTC. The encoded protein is CASSSQTTSSYNEQFF.

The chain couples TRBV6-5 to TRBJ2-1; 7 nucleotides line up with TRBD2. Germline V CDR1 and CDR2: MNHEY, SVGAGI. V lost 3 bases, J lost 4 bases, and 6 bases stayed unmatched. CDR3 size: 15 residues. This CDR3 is CASSYGAGSYNEQFF. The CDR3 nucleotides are TGTGCCAGCAGTTATGGAGCGGGGAGTTACAATGAGCAGTTCTTC.

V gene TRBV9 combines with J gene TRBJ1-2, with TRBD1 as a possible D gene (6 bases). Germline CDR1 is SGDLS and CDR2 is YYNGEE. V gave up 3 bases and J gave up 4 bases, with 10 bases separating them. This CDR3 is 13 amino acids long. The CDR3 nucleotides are TGTGCCAGCAGCGATCAAGGGGGCTATGGCTACACCTTC. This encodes CASSDQGGYGYTF.